These 2 T cell receptor beta chains were sequenced from one sample in a study of OX40 agonist ivuxolimab in advanced cancers. Library generation was performed with the immunoSEQ multiplex PCR assay. This is the immuneACCESS table as TCRdb keeps it, with only in-frame sequences that have V and J called. A part of the clones is gone; compared with another copy, unresolved V genes explain less than half, and the rest is unexplained. This sample gives some 21,000 clones in total; about 75% of them show up just once. The ten largest account for around a sixth of the sample. Specimen: CD4+ or CD8+ T cells sorted from blood, collected in a trial of the OX40 agonist ivuxolimab. Receptor source: an adult with an advanced solid tumor such as melanoma, head and neck, liver or kidney cancer.

This clone has more than one count but fewer than ten. The CDR3 sequence is CASSWSRGPWKDSGNTIYF. The DNA for the CDR3 is TGTGCCAGCAGCTGGAGCAGGGGGCCCTGGAAAGACTCTGGAAACACCATATATTTT. The chain recombines TRBV5-4 with TRBJ1-3, with 8 bases identical to TRBD1. With V trimmed by 3 bases and J by 0 bases, 14 bases remained unmatched. From germline, CDR1 is SGHNT and CDR2 YYREEE (reference sequence). The CDR3 sequence is 19 residues long.

The chain employs TRBV7-3 and TRBJ2-3; 8 nucleotides agree with TRBD1. V dropped 4 bases and J dropped 0; count of bases not matched to a gene: 9. Germline V gene data show CDR1 as SGHTA and CDR2 as FQGTGA. The CDR3 sequence is 17 residues long. The DNA for the CDR3 is TGTGCCAGCAGCTCCCCGGCCGGGACAGGCAGCACAGATACGCAGTATTTT. Translated, it gives CASSSPAGTGSTDTQYF. The full variable domain, in which reference TRBV7-3 and TRBJ2-3 provide the parts outside the CDR3, is GAGVSQTPSNKVTEKGKYVELRCDPISGHTALYWYRQSLGQGPEFLIYFQGTGAADDSGLPNDRFFAVRPEGSVSTLKIQRTERGDSAVYLCASSSPAGTGSTDTQYFGPGTRLTVL.